This is a list of T cell receptor beta chains from one sample in a study of cytomegalovirus exposure and HLA in healthy donors. Generated by immunoSEQ multiplex PCR, the TCRdb table keeps only in-frame clones and is missing some. The sample has tens of thousands of clones; the top ten hold around 6.2%. Sequencing was done on a sample of PBMCs. The origin of the receptors is a man aged 30-40 years in good health and CMV-seronegative. Each CDR3 is given with its conserved first and last residue. A D gene is named only where the DNA matches it firmly. Part of the rows lack a size; the others show once, few, many or a class for expanded clones.

v_call: TRBV7-2
j_call: TRBJ2-4
d_call: TRBD2
clone_size: .
cdr3_aa: CASSLAWAGVGGNIQYF
cdr3_nt: TGTGCCAGCAGCTTAGCGTGGGCGGGAGTCGGGGGAAACATTCAGTACTTC

v_call: TRBV19
j_call: TRBJ2-3
d_call: TRBD1
clone_size: .
cdr3_aa: CASSTRQGLTDTQYF
cdr3_nt: TGTGCCAGTAGTACCCGACAGGGCCTCACAGATACGCAGTATTTT

v_call: TRBV9
j_call: TRBJ2-1
d_call: TRBD2
clone_size: .
cdr3_aa: CASSTTGGGREQFF
cdr3_nt: TGTGCCAGCAGCACCACGGGGGGGGGCCGGGAGCAGTTCTTC

v_call: TRBV10-3
j_call: TRBJ1-1
d_call: .
clone_size: .
cdr3_aa: CASSESTRQGRGEAFF
cdr3_nt: TGTGCCAGCAGTGAGTCGACTCGGCAGGGCCGAGGTGAAGCTTTCTTT

v_call: TRBV30
j_call: TRBJ1-6
d_call: .
clone_size: .
cdr3_aa: CAWSVPGQGNSPLHF
cdr3_nt: TGTGCCTGGAGTGTACCCGGTCAGGGTAATTCACCCCTCCACTTT

v_call: TRBV2
j_call: TRBJ1-1
d_call: .
clone_size: .
cdr3_aa: CASRAPNRVNTEAFF
cdr3_nt: TGTGCCAGCAGGGCACCAAACAGGGTAAACACTGAAGCTTTCTTT

v_call: TRBV4-2
j_call: TRBJ1-5
d_call: .
clone_size: .
cdr3_aa: CASSLDRSNQPQHF
cdr3_nt: TGTGCCAGCAGCCTCGACAGGAGCAATCAGCCCCAGCATTTT

v_call: TRBV6-5
j_call: TRBJ2-1
d_call: .
clone_size: .
cdr3_aa: CASSYSVPYNEQFF
cdr3_nt: TGTGCCAGCAGTTACTCTGTTCCATACAATGAGCAGTTCTTC

v_call: TRBV4-2
j_call: TRBJ2-7
d_call: .
clone_size: .
cdr3_aa: CASSQGGTGSSYEQYF
cdr3_nt: TGTGCCAGCAGCCAGGGGGGGACAGGTAGCTCCTACGAGCAGTACTTC

v_call: TRBV4-2
j_call: TRBJ2-5
d_call: TRBD1
clone_size: .
cdr3_aa: CASSQGAGGGVETQYF
cdr3_nt: TGTGCCAGCAGCCAAGGGGCAGGGGGCGGGGTAGAGACCCAGTACTTC

v_call: TRBV27
j_call: TRBJ2-1
d_call: .
clone_size: .
cdr3_aa: CASSVNPLAGFHNEQFF
cdr3_nt: TGTGCCAGCAGTGTAAATCCATTGGCGGGATTTCACAATGAGCAGTTCTTC

v_call: TRBV11-2
j_call: TRBJ1-2
d_call: TRBD1
clone_size: .
cdr3_aa: CASSPHRGGYTF
cdr3_nt: TGTGCCAGCAGCCCACACAGGGGTGGCTACACCTTC

v_call: TRBV5-1
j_call: TRBJ1-2
d_call: .
clone_size: .
cdr3_aa: CASSLEGPARGYTF
cdr3_nt: TGCGCCAGCAGCTTGGAGGGGCCCGCACGGGGCTACACCTTC

v_call: TRBV14
j_call: TRBJ2-5
d_call: .
clone_size: .
cdr3_aa: CASSLQRQETQYF
cdr3_nt: TGTGCCAGCAGCCTACAGAGACAAGAGACCCAGTACTTC

v_call: TRBV5-1
j_call: TRBJ2-3
d_call: .
clone_size: .
cdr3_aa: CASSLGQSTDTQYF
cdr3_nt: TGCGCCAGCAGCTTGGGGCAGTCCACAGATACGCAGTATTTT

v_call: TRBV19
j_call: TRBJ2-1
d_call: TRBD2
clone_size: .
cdr3_aa: CASSIRDYDLYNEQFF
cdr3_nt: TGTGCCAGTAGTATTCGGGACTATGATCTTTACAATGAGCAGTTCTTC

v_call: TRBV5-4
j_call: TRBJ2-1
d_call: .
clone_size: medium-sized
cdr3_aa: CASSSEVFSYNEQFF
cdr3_nt: TGTGCCAGCAGTTCCGAGGTTTTCTCCTACAATGAGCAGTTCTTC

v_call: TRBV4-2
j_call: TRBJ2-3
d_call: TRBD2
clone_size: .
cdr3_aa: CASSQDLPAPLAGKTDTQYF
cdr3_nt: TGTGCCAGCAGCCAAGACTTACCCGCGCCCCTAGCGGGGAAGACAGATACGCAGTATTTT

v_call: TRBV10-1
j_call: TRBJ2-1
d_call: TRBD2
clone_size: .
cdr3_aa: CASSGVSGGAEDEQFF
cdr3_nt: TGCGCCAGCAGTGGAGTGAGCGGGGGGGCAGAAGATGAGCAGTTCTTC

v_call: TRBV6-5
j_call: TRBJ1-1
d_call: .
clone_size: .
cdr3_aa: CASKPGQQNTEAFF
cdr3_nt: TGTGCCAGCAAACCCGGACAGCAGAACACTGAAGCTTTCTTT

v_call: TRBV7-8
j_call: TRBJ1-5
d_call: .
clone_size: .
cdr3_aa: CASSSGVGLGQPQHF
cdr3_nt: TGTGCCAGCAGCTCGGGAGTAGGGCTCGGTCAGCCCCAGCATTTT

v_call: TRBV6-1
j_call: TRBJ2-7
d_call: .
clone_size: .
cdr3_aa: CASRDDISVYEQYF
cdr3_nt: TGTGCCAGCAGGGATGATATAAGCGTGTACGAGCAGTACTTC

v_call: TRBV30
j_call: TRBJ1-5
d_call: .
clone_size: .
cdr3_aa: CAWSGGGTSNQPQHF
cdr3_nt: TGTGCCTGGAGTGGGGGAGGGACCAGCAATCAGCCCCAGCATTTT

v_call: TRBV9
j_call: TRBJ2-3
d_call: .
clone_size: .
cdr3_aa: CASSVQGGTDTQYF
cdr3_nt: TGTGCCAGCAGCGTACAAGGGGGCACAGATACGCAGTATTTT

v_call: TRBV30
j_call: TRBJ2-1
d_call: .
clone_size: .
cdr3_aa: CAWTALARGYNEQFF
cdr3_nt: TGTGCCTGGACCGCCCTAGCGAGAGGCTACAATGAGCAGTTCTTC